This paragraph covers one T cell receptor (beta chain) sequence. This clone was found a few times. The antigen this receptor binds is unknown. Per-base quality was not reported, and no clone a single base away is much larger than it. Collaborating institutions collected whole blood in K2EDTA tubes following their own protocols. For TCRbeta analysis, collaborator samples were shipped as frozen whole blood, as isolated PBMCs, or as DNA extracted from either sample type. This specimen comes from a study of blood T cell repertoires in COVID-19 (dated by TCRdb to about 2020). Looking at the study overall: Collaborator samples came from the United States, Italy and Spain and covered acute and convalescent phases of COVID-19. The material from the prospective study consisted of cDNA or gDNA derived from T cells, B-cell-depleted T cells, or PBMCs. Subjects who had been exposed to COVID-19, were actively infected with it, or had recovered from it provided the deeply sampled blood TCRbeta repertoires that made up the dataset. The repertoires were released in a freely available public database intended as a resource for research on the immune response to SARS-CoV-2. Samples were obtained from the ongoing ImmuneRACE study (first 160 participants) and from some 1,200 subjects provided by 6 global collaborators. Nearly every sample came with metadata listing a de-identified subject ID, COVID-19 status, age in years and sex. HLA class I and class II types, where available, came from metadata supplied by the sample provider rather than from assay-based typing. Results the study describes overall, beyond this receptor: How much clinical and demographic metadata was included differed by source and by participant, and the metadata was provided uncurated.

V is pruned by 6 bases and J by 7 bases, leaving 6 bases of the junction without a gene match. Spanning cysteine to phenylalanine, the CDR3 consists of 13 amino acids. Only CDR3 DNA is held: 39 bases, read in frame from base 1. CDR1 MNHEY and CDR2 SMNVEV are derived from the germline V gene (reference sequence). TCRbeta CDR3 regions were amplified from genomic DNA by means of the immunoSEQ Assay, a bias-controlled multiplex PCR. The original pipeline was this. Within the assay, amplification of reference gene primers was used to estimate how many nucleated cells each sample contained. To quantify the absolute abundance of each unique TCRbeta CDR3 rearrangement, sequence reads were collapsed and filtered. Productive Simpson clonality was computed per sample as the square root of Simpson's diversity index over productive rearrangements. TCRdb carries this immuneACCESS record with in-frame sequences only. Its versions omit some clonotypes, under half of them owing to an unresolved V gene in the studies checked, with the rest unexplained. V and J calls plus clone size are reproduced from that table; the DNA served to infer D and trimming. Counted in this sample were 250,000 or so clones; roughly four fifths of them appeared once. The ten largest clones capture about 4% of the sample.

The rearranged segments are TRBV27 and TRBJ1-2; a stretch of 9 junction bases matches TRBD1. Material: peripheral blood. This receptor was identified in a man over 45 with acute or convalescent COVID-19. The CDR3 protein is CASSQQGAGGYTF. The DNA sequence is TGTGCCAGCAGCCAACAGGGGGCGGGTGGCTACACCTTC.